The present T cell receptor (beta chain) was sequenced within a study of graft-versus-host responses after intestinal transplantation. Across the whole study: Tacrolimus plus steroids were given to all recipients for approximately three years, preceded by anti-thymocyte globulin induction. Regarding the study as a whole: Allograft graft-versus-host to host-versus-graft clonal ratios ran high in patients with graft-donor T cell macrochimerism. Early post-transplant HvG declines showed an association with peak circulating GvH clone levels.

The CDR3 spans 15 residues. Deletions cut 4 bases from V and 0 bases from J, with 12 bases between. The germline V gene encodes CDR1 SGDLS and CDR2 YYNGEE. TCRdb keeps only in-frame clones here, not all; method: immunoSEQ multiplex PCR. Among nearly 90,000 clones listed, less than 90% were seen once. Turning to this clone: Its target is not known.

The chain joins TRBV9 to TRBJ2-3; possible D gene TRBD2, 6 bases. The receptor comes from a human donor who received an intestinal transplant. Sequences were derived from unstimulated CD8+ T cells sorted from spleen or lymph node cells, sampled before intestinal transplant. The CDR3 loop is CASSFLARSTDTQYF. Written as DNA, the CDR3 is TGTGCCAGCAGCTTTCTAGCGAGAAGCACAGATACGCAGTATTTT.